The T cell receptor (beta chain) under discussion was sequenced for a study of blood T cell repertoires in COVID-19. On the study more broadly: Material from acute and convalescent COVID-19 was sourced from the United States, Italy and Spain.

Method: immunoSEQ multiplex PCR; TCRdb's copy keeps in-frame clones and lacks some. The table records about 170,000 clones, approximately 82% of them present only once. The germline V gene has CDR1 SEHNR and CDR2 FQNEAQ (reference sequence). The CDR3 covers 13 residues. V shed 5 bases and J 3 bases; nucleotides not matched to a gene: 4. The origin of this receptor is a woman aged 45 to 65 in a cohort exposed to, infected with or recovered from COVID-19 (not recorded which). The rearrangement uses TRBV7-9 and TRBJ2-7, with 7 bases identical to TRBD2. The sequencing sample was made of PBMCs or T cells enriched from blood (not recorded which). The CDR3 DNA reads TGTGCCAGCAGCGGGGGGGACCACTACGAGCAGTACTTC. This translates into CASSGGDHYEQYF.